This T cell receptor beta chain was sequenced during a study of cytomegalovirus exposure and HLA in healthy donors. Trimming took 8 bases from V and 2 from J, leaving 8 bases between them. In germline, CDR1 is MDHEN, CDR2 SYDVKM. There are 12 residues in the CDR3. The table came from immunoSEQ multiplex PCR; TCRdb's copy has only in-frame clones and leaves some out. This table has around 56,000 clones, 93% appearing once. Study-wide results and caveats: The study put 160 or so TCR beta chains on its list as cytomegalovirus-associated.

As to this clone: The antigen is undetermined.

Specimen: PBMCs. The rearrangement links TRBV28 to TRBJ2-3; D gene uncertain. This clonotype was obtained from a woman aged 18-29 years in good health and CMV-seropositive. The CDR3 protein is CASSTFTDTQYF. The CDR3 coding sequence is TGTGCCAGCTCAACATTCACAGATACGCAGTATTTT.